This TCR beta chain derives from a study of neurological immune-mediated disorders. TCRdb used MiXCR to reprocess the 5' RACE reads, holding one entry per CDR3 protein. The data show 50,000 or so distinct CDR3 sequences, about an eighth seen once. The time point denotes: longitudinal time-point 2. The unsorted libraries had their origin in 2 million PBMCs stored at -80 C. Study results and limitations: Levels of TCR clonal expansion peaked in HTLV-1-associated myelopathy and reached their lowest in multiple sclerosis, under those of healthy controls. None of the CDR3 amino acid sequences found in expanded clones was shared across subjects. This suggests that the TCR-beta repertoires were private in all groups.

Worth noting for this clonotype: What it recognizes is unknown.

Germline CDR1 is SGHRS and CDR2 is YFSETQ. The CDR3 runs 15 residues. The ends lost 3 bases at V and 1 base at J; junction bases unmatched: 3. The rearrangement joins TRBV5-1 to TRBJ1-1; 10 positions agree with TRBD1. The receptor's source is a male donor with HTLV-1-associated myelopathy (HAM/TSP). The sample was PBMCs. CDR3 residues: CASSWGQGKNTEAFF. The CDR3 DNA follows: TGCGCCAGCAGCTGGGGACAGGGGAAGAACACTGAAGCTTTCTTT.